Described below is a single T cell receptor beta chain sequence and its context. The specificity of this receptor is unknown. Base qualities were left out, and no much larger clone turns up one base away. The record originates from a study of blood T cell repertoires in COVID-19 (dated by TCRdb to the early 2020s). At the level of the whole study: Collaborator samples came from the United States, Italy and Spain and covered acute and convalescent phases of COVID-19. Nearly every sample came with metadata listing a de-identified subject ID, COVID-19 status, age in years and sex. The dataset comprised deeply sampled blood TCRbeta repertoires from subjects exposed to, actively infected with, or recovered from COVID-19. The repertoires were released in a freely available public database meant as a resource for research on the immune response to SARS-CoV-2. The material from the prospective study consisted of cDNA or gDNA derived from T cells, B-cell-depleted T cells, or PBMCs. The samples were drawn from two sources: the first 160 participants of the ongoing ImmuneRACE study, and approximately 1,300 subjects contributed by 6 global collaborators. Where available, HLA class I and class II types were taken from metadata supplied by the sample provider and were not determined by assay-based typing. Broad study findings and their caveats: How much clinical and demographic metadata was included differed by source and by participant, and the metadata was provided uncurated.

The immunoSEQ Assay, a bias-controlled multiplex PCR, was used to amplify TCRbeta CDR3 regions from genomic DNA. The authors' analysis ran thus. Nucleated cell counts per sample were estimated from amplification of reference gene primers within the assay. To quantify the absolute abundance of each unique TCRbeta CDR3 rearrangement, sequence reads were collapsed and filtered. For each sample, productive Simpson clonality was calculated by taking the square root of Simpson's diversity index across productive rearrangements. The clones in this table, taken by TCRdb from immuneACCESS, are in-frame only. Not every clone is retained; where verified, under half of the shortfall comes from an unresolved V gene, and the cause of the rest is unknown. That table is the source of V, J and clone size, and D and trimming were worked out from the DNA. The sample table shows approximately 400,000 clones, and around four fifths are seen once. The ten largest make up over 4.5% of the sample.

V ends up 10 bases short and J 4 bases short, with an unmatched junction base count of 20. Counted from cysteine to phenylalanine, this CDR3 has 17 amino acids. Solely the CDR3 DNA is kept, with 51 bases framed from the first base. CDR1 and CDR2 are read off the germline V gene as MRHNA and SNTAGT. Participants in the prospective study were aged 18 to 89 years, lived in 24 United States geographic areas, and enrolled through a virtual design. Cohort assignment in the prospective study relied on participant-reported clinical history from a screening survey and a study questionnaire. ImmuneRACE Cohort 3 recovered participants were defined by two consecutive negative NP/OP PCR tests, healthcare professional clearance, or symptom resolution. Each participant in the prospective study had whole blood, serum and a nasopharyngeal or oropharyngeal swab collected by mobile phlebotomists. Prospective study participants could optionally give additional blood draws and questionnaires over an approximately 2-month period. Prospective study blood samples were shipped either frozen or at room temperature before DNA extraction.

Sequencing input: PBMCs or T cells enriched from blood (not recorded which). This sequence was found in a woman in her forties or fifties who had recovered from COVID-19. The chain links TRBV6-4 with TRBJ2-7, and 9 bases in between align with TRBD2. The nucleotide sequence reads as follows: TGTGCCACCACCCGGAGGGTAGCGGGAGTAAGTTCGTACGAGCAGTACTTC. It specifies CATTRRVAGVSSYEQYF.